These T cell receptor beta chains were read from a single sample in a study of blood T cell repertoires in COVID-19. Using immunoSEQ multiplex PCR, the repertoire was profiled, and TCRdb retains in-frame clones only, with some absent. The sample records approximately 150,000 clones, 87% being singletons. The sample comprised peripheral blood. The receptors here all came from an elderly man with acute or convalescent COVID-19. The CDR3 runs from the conserved cysteine through the conserved F or W. Each record gives: clone size, V gene, J gene, D gene, CDR3 DNA, CDR3 protein. D genes are given only for firm matches. The size of a clone is reported for some rows only, either as once, few or many, or as a class for expanded clones.

.	TRBV28	TRBJ1-1	.	TGTGCCAGCAATTCGGCAGGCGCGAACACTGAAGCTTTCTTT	CASNSAGANTEAFF
.	TRBV19	TRBJ2-5	TRBD2	TGTGCCAGTAGTACAGGACTAGCGGGTAATCGGCAAGAGACCCAGTACTTC	CASSTGLAGNRQETQYF
.	TRBV5-5	TRBJ1-4	.	TGTGCCAGCAGCTTGGCCGGGCGCGGGGAAAAACTGTTTTTT	CASSLAGRGEKLFF
few	TRBV18	TRBJ2-6	.	TGTGCCAGCTCACCTAGCGCGGTGGGGGCCAACGTCCTGACTTTC	CASSPSAVGANVLTF
once	TRBV24-1	TRBJ1-2	TRBD1	TGTGCCACCAGTGATTCGACAGGGTACGGCTACACCTTC	CATSDSTGYGYTF
.	TRBV19	TRBJ1-2	.	TGTGCCAGTAGTTTCCCGGGCTATGGCTACACCTTC	CASSFPGYGYTF
.	TRBV27	TRBJ1-2	TRBD1	TGTGCCAGCAGTACCAACCGGGACAGGGTGTTTAACTATGGCTACACCTTC	CASSTNRDRVFNYGYTF
.	TRBV28	TRBJ1-2	TRBD1	TGTGCCAGCCGGGACAGGCCTGACTATGGCTACACCTTC	CASRDRPDYGYTF
.	TRBV27	TRBJ1-6	.	TGTGCCAGCAGTTATGGCCGCGGACACTCGGGTAATTCACCCCTCCACTTT	CASSYGRGHSGNSPLHF
.	TRBV27	TRBJ1-5	TRBD1	TGTGCCAGCGGGTCGGACAGGGGGGTGGTTCAGCCCCAGCATTTT	CASGSDRGVVQPQHF
.	TRBV4-1	TRBJ2-2	.	TGCGCCAGCAGCCAAACTTGGGCCGCGAACACCGGGGAGCTGTTTTTT	CASSQTWAANTGELFF
.	TRBV30	TRBJ2-1	TRBD1	TGTGCCTGGGACCGGGACAGGGGTTTGAATGAGCAGTTCTTC	CAWDRDRGLNEQFF
.	TRBV12-3/TRBV12-4	TRBJ2-1	.	TGTGCCAGCAGTTTACTAGGTACCAATGAGCAGTTCTTC	CASSLLGTNEQFF
once	TRBV19	TRBJ1-5	TRBD1	TGTGCCACCCGCCCGGGACAGGGGGAGTTCGGTCAGCCCCAGCATTTT	CATRPGQGEFGQPQHF
.	TRBV27	TRBJ1-4	.	TGTGCCAGCAGTTTATGGGGGCGGAATGAAAAACTGTTTTTT	CASSLWGRNEKLFF
.	TRBV10-3	TRBJ2-5	.	TGTGCCATCAGGGCACGACAGGCCCAAGAGACCCAGTACTTC	CAIRARQAQETQYF
.	TRBV18	TRBJ2-7	.	TGTGCCAGCTCACGCGCGCATGGCTACGAGCAGTACTTC	CASSRAHGYEQYF
.	TRBV28	TRBJ2-7	.	TGTGCCAGCAGTTCCTACAGGGTCGCCTACGAGCAGTACTTC	CASSSYRVAYEQYF
.	TRBV6-2/TRBV6-3	TRBJ2-7	.	TGTGCCAGCAGTTCGTTCAGGGGCGGGAGATACGAGCAGTACTTC	CASSSFRGGRYEQYF
.	TRBV5-1	TRBJ1-5	TRBD1	TGCGCCAGCAGCTTGACACCGGGACAGCCGCATCAGCCCCAGCATTTT	CASSLTPGQPHQPQHF
.	TRBV5-4	TRBJ2-2	.	TGTGCCAGCAGCTTTAAGGGGGTAACCGGGGAGCTGTTTTTT	CASSFKGVTGELFF
.	TRBV9	TRBJ1-2	TRBD1	TGTGCCAGCAGCGGAGGACAGGGCCCGGCATATGGCTACACCTTC	CASSGGQGPAYGYTF
.	TRBV11-3	TRBJ2-1	TRBD2	TGTGCCAGCAGCCCCAGCGGGAAGAAACGCAATGAGCAGTTCTTC	CASSPSGKKRNEQFF
.	TRBV19	TRBJ2-1	TRBD2	TGTGCCAGTAGTCTGGGACTAGCGGGAGTTCAATATGAGCAGTTCTTC	CASSLGLAGVQYEQFF
.	TRBV19	TRBJ2-5	.	TGTGCCAGTAGTTCAGGCAGGGGCGAGACCCAGTACTTC	CASSSGRGETQYF
.	TRBV5-1	TRBJ1-1	.	TGCGCCAGCAGCTTGGAAGCGACAGTGAACACTGAAGCTTTCTTT	CASSLEATVNTEAFF
.	TRBV15	TRBJ1-2	.	TGTGCCACCAGCAGAGATACACCCGGGGTAAACTATGGCTACACCTTC	CATSRDTPGVNYGYTF
.	TRBV10-3	TRBJ1-1	.	TGTGCCATCAGTGAGCGGTACCTCAGGGCTGAAGCTTTCTTT	CAISERYLRAEAFF
.	TRBV28	TRBJ2-7	TRBD2	TGTGCCAGCAGTCCTATCGCGGGAGTGTTGCACGAGCAGTACTTC	CASSPIAGVLHEQYF
.	TRBV25-1	TRBJ1-5	.	TGTGCCAGCAGTGAAGCGGTCAGGGTTATAGGTGACGATCAGCCCCAGCATTTT	CASSEAVRVIGDDQPQHF